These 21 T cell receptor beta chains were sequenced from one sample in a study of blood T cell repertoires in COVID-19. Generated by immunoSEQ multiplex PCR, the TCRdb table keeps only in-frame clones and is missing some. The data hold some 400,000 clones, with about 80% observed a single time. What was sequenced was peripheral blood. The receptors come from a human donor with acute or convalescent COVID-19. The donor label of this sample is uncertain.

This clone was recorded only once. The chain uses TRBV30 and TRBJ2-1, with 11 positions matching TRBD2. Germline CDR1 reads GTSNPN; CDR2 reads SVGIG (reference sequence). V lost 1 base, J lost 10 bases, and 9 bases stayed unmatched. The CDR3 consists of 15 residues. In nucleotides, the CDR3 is TGTGCCTGGAGTGCGGGACTAGCGGTTTTTCGAGAGCAGTTCTTC. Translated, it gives CAWSAGLAVFREQFF.

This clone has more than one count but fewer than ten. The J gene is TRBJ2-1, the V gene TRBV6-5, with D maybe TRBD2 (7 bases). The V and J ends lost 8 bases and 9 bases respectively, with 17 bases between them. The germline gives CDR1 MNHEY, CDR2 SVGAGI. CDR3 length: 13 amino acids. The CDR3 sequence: CASWWGGPGEQFF. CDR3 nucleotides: TGTGCCAGCTGGTGGGGGGGGCCGGGTGAGCAGTTCTTC.

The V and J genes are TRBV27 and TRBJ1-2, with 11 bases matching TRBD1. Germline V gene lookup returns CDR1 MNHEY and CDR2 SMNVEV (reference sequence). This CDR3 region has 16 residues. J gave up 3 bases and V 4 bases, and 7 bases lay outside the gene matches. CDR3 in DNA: TGTGCCAGCAGTTCACTATCGGGACAGGGGGACTATGGCTACACCTTC. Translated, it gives CASSSLSGQGDYGYTF.

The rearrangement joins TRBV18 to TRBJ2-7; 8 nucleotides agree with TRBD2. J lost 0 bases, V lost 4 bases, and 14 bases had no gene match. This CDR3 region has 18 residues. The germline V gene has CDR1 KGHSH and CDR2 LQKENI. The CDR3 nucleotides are TGTGCCAGCTCACGTCAGAGGCTAGCGGGTGGAAGCTCCTACGAGCAGTACTTC. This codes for CASSRQRLAGGSSYEQYF.

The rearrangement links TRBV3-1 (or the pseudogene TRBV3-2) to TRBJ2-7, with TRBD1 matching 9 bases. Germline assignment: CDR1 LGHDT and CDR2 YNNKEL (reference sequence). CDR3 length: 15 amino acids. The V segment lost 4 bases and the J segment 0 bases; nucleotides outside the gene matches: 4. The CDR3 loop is CASSPGQGLSYEQYF. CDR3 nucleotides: TGTGCCAGCAGCCCGGGACAGGGACTCTCCTACGAGCAGTACTTC.

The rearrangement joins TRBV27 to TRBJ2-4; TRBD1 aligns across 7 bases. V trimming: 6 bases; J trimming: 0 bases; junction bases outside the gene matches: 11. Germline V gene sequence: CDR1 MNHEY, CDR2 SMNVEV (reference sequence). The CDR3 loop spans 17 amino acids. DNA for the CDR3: TGTGCCAGCAGACCAACCGACAGGGCGGCAGCCAAAAACATTCAGTACTTC. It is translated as CASRPTDRAAAKNIQYF.

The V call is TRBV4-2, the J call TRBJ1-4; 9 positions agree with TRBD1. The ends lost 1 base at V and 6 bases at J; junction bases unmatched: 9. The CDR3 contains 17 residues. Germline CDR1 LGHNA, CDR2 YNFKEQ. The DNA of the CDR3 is TGTGCCAGCAGCCAAGTGGGACAGGGCGCCGGGTATGAAAAACTGTTTTTT. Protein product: CASSQVGQGAGYEKLFF.

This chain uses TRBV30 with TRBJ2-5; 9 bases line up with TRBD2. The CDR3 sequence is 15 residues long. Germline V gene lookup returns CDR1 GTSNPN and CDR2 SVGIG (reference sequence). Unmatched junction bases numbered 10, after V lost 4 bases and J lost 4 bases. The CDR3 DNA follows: TGTGCCTGGACAAACGGACTAGCGAAGGGAGAGACCCAGTACTTC. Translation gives CAWTNGLAKGETQYF.

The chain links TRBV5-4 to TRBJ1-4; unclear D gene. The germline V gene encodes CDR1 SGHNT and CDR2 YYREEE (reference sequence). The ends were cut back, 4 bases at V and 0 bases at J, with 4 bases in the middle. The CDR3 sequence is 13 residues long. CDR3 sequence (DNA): TGTGCCAGCAGCGGAGCAACTAATGAAAAACTGTTTTTT. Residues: CASSGATNEKLFF.

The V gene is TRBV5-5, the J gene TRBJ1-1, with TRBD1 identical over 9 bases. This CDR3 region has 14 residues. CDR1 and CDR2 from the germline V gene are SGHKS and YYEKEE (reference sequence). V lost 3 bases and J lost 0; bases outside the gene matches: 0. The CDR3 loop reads CASSWTGVNTEAFF. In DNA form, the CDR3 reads TGTGCCAGCAGCTGGACAGGGGTGAACACTGAAGCTTTCTTT.

CDR3 nucleotide sequence: TGTGCCAGCTCCCTCGCGATAACTTCTCGGGAGACCCAGTACTTC. Amino acid sequence: CASSLAITSRETQYF. The chain uses TRBV18 and TRBJ2-5; D call uncertain. Germline V gene sequence: CDR1 KGHSH, CDR2 LQKENI. CDR3 length equals 15 residues. V lost 6 bases to trimming and J lost 5 bases, with 19 bases between them.

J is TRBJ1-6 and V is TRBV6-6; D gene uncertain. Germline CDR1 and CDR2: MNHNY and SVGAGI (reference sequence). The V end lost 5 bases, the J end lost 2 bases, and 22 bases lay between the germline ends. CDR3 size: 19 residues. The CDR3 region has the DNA TGTGCCAGCAGTCTGAGGGTCAGAGCAGGTAGCGCCTATAATTCACCCCTCCACTTT. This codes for CASSLRVRAGSAYNSPLHF.

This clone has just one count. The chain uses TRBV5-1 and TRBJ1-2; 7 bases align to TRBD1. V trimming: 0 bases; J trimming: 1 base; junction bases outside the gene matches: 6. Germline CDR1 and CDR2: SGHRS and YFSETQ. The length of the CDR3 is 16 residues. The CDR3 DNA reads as TGCGCCAGCAGCTTGGACCCCGGACAGGTTAACTATGGCTACACCTTC. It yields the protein CASSLDPGQVNYGYTF.

The CDR3 DNA is TGTGCCTGGAGTAACCGGGACAGGATCTACAATGAGCAGTTCTTC. It translates to CAWSNRDRIYNEQFF. The V gene is TRBV30, the J gene TRBJ2-1, with 8 bases that match TRBD1. Germline CDR1 is GTSNPN and CDR2 is SVGIG (reference sequence). J lost 3 bases, V lost 2 bases, and 6 bases had no gene match. This CDR3 is 15 amino acids long.

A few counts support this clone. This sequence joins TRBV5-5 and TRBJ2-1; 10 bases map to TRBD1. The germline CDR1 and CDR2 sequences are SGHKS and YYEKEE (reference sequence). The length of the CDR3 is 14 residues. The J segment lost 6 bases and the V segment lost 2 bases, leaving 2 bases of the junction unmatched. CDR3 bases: TGTGCCAGCAGCTTTCGGACAGGGGGCAATGAGCAGTTCTTC. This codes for CASSFRTGGNEQFF. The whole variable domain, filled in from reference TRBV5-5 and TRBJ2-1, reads DAGVTQSPTHLIKTRGQQVTLRCSPISGHKSVSWYQQVLGQGPQFIFQYYEKEERGRGNFPDRFSARQFPNYSSELNVNALLLGDSALYLCASSFRTGGNEQFFGPGTRLTVL.

Here the CDR3 reads CATSEAGTGYNEQFF. The CDR3 region has the DNA TGTGCCACCAGTGAAGCCGGGACAGGTTACAATGAGCAGTTCTTC. The rearrangement uses TRBV24-1 and TRBJ2-1; 8 bases match TRBD1. The ends lost 4 bases at V and 4 bases at J; junction bases unmatched: 5. The length of the CDR3 is 15 residues. Germline V CDR1 and CDR2: KGHDR, SFDVKD.

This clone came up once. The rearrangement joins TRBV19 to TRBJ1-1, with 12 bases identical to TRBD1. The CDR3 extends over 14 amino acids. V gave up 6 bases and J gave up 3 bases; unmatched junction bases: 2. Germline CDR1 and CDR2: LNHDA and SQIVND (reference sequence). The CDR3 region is CASRGTGGDTEAFF. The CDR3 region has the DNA TGTGCCAGTAGGGGGACAGGGGGCGACACTGAAGCTTTCTTT.

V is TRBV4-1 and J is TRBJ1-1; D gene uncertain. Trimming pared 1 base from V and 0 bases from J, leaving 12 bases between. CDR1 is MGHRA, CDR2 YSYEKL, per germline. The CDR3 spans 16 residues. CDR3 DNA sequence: TGCGCCAGCAGCCAAGTCCTGGGCAGGCTGAACACTGAAGCTTTCTTT. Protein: CASSQVLGRLNTEAFF.

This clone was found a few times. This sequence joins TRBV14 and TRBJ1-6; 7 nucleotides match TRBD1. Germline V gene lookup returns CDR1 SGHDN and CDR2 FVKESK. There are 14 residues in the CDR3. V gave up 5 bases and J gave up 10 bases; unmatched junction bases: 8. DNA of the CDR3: TGTGCCAGCAGCGGGGAGGTCAGGGGGTCACCCCTCCACTTT. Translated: CASSGEVRGSPLHF.

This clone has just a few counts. CDR3 region: CASLPGGPIFEAFF. CDR3 bases: TGTGCCAGCCTCCCAGGGGGCCCGATATTTGAAGCTTTCTTT. The rearrangement joins TRBV19 to TRBJ1-1; TRBD1 matches at 8 bases. The germline gives CDR1 LNHDA, CDR2 SQIVND (reference sequence). V lost 9 bases and J lost 7; bases outside the gene matches: 13. There are 14 residues in the CDR3.

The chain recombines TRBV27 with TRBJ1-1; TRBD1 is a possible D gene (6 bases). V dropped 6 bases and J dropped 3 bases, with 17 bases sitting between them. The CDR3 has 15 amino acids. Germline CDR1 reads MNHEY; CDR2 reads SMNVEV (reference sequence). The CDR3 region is CASSPQQGRDTEAFF. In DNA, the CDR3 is TGTGCCAGCAGCCCCCAACAGGGAAGGGACACTGAAGCTTTCTTT.